One T cell receptor beta chain is described in this entry. The data belong to a study of blood T cell repertoires in COVID-19. The overall study: Spain, Italy and the United States supplied samples that represented acute and convalescent COVID-19. PBMCs, B-cell-depleted T cells, or T cells provided the cDNA or gDNA that made up the material.

Study processing details: Counts of nucleated cells, estimated from reference gene primer amplification, were obtained. Assay: immunoSEQ multiplex PCR; the TCRdb copy retains only in-frame clones and omits some. V, J and clone size are taken as reported in that table, and D and trimming were inferred from the DNA itself. The repertoire holds some 70,000 clones, with under 85% as singletons. This CDR3 comprises 14 residues. CDR1 is MNHEY, CDR2 SVGAGI, per germline. Deletions cut 5 bases from V and 1 base from J, with 8 bases between. Sequencing was performed on peripheral blood. The chain joins TRBV6-5 to TRBJ2-2, with D hard to call. This sequence originates from a man in his sixties with COVID-19, enrolled during active disease. CDR3 loop: CASSPRLNTGELFF. The CDR3 coding sequence is TGTGCCAGCAGTCCCCGTTTGAACACCGGGGAGCTGTTTTTT.